One sample yielded the 28 T cell receptor beta chains listed below, sequenced in a study of blood T cell repertoires in COVID-19. Using immunoSEQ multiplex PCR, the repertoire was profiled, and TCRdb retains in-frame clones only, with some absent. The sample has some 450,000 clones; approximately 90% are singletons. Source material: peripheral blood. The receptors come from a man in his late teens or twenties with COVID-19, enrolled during active disease.

This clone appeared once. The CDR3 DNA reads as TGTGCCAGCAGATTAGCGGGGGGAAACAATGAGCAGTTCTTC. Protein product: CASRLAGGNNEQFF. The gene calls are TRBV6-6 and TRBJ2-1; 10 bases are a match to TRBD2. CDR3 length: 14 residues. CDR1 is MNHNY and CDR2 is SVGAGI in the germline V gene (reference sequence). V shed 6 bases, J shed 5 bases, and the junction held 4 bases outside the gene matches.

The chain is built from TRBV12-3 or TRBV12-4 and TRBJ1-5, with D maybe TRBD1 (5 bases). The CDR3 runs to 12 residues. The ends were cut back, 5 bases at V and 5 bases at J, with 7 bases in the middle. The CDR3 is CASSRGDQPQHF. In DNA, the CDR3 is TGTGCCAGCAGTAGGGGTGATCAGCCCCAGCATTTT.

The rearrangement links TRBV7-2 to TRBJ2-7, with 7 bases identical to TRBD2. CDR3 size: 16 residues. After removal of 3 bases from V and 0 bases from J, the junction contained 8 bases not matched to a gene. CDR1 and CDR2 (germline): SGHTA, FQGNSA. CDR3 protein: CASSLSLAESSYEQYF. CDR3 coding DNA: TGTGCCAGCAGCTTGAGTCTAGCGGAAAGCTCCTACGAGCAGTACTTC.

This chain joins TRBV7-9 and TRBJ1-1, with 9 bases fitting TRBD1. Per the germline V gene, CDR1 is SEHNR and CDR2 is FQNEAQ (reference sequence). This CDR3 has 15 amino acids. The V and J ends lost 1 base and 5 bases, in that order; junction bases with no gene match: 5. Written as DNA, the CDR3 is TGTGCCAGCAGCTTAGTAGGGACAGGGAATACTGAAGCTTTCTTT. Protein: CASSLVGTGNTEAFF.

J is TRBJ1-1 and V is TRBV6-5, with TRBD1 matching over 10 bases. CDR3 size: 15 residues. CDR1 is MNHEY, CDR2 SVGAGI, per germline. V gave up 8 bases and J gave up 0 bases; unmatched junction bases: 6. CDR3 amino acids: CASRGDRGLNTEAFF. The DNA for the CDR3 is TGTGCCAGCCGAGGGGACAGGGGCTTGAACACTGAAGCTTTCTTT.

The chain uses TRBV19 and TRBJ2-1; tentatively, D is TRBD2 (6 bases). The CDR3 has 15 amino acids. V lost 1 base to trimming and J lost 4 bases, with 11 bases between them. CDR1 and CDR2 from the germline V gene are LNHDA and SQIVND (reference sequence). The CDR3 here is CASSIGGRQYNEQFF. The DNA of the CDR3 is TGTGCCAGTAGTATAGGGGGGAGGCAGTACAATGAGCAGTTCTTC.

This clone is a singleton in its sample. The chain recombines TRBV5-1 with TRBJ1-1, with a tentative D call TRBD1 (5 bases). Deletions cut 2 bases from V and 0 bases from J, with 20 bases between. The CDR3 spans 18 residues. Germline loops: CDR1 SGHRS, CDR2 YFSETQ. CDR3 sequence: CASSLNGRDGSMNTEAFF. CDR3 nucleotide sequence: TGCGCCAGCAGCTTAAATGGCAGGGATGGGTCCATGAACACTGAAGCTTTCTTT.

The chain carries TRBV29-1 and TRBJ2-7, with D possibly matching TRBD1 (5 bases). Germline-derived CDR1 and CDR2 are SQVTM and ANQGSEA. V lost 4 bases, J lost 2 bases, and 18 bases lay in between. The CDR3 is made up of 15 amino acids. CDR3 amino acids: CSVVTAYTPPYEQYF. CDR3 DNA: TGCAGCGTTGTGACAGCCTATACACCCCCCTACGAGCAGTACTTC.

The chain combines TRBV24-1 with TRBJ2-3; D perhaps matches TRBD2 (6 bases). V dropped 9 bases and J dropped 3 bases, with 18 bases sitting between them. Germline CDR1 is KGHDR and CDR2 is SFDVKD. The CDR3 consists of 15 residues. The CDR3 coding sequence is TGTGCCACCCGGGCGGCGGGAAGATGGACAGATACGCAGTATTTT. Amino acids: CATRAAGRWTDTQYF.

The chain has TRBV6-1 and TRBJ1-3; D is possibly TRBD1 (5 bases). Trimming cost V 1 base and J 4 bases, with 11 bases left between them. This CDR3 comprises 15 residues. From germline, CDR1 is MNHNS and CDR2 SASEGT. The CDR3 sequence: CASSEDMGLGNTIYF. CDR3 DNA: TGTGCCAGCAGTGAAGATATGGGGCTGGGAAACACCATATATTTT.

Concerning this clone itself: The same CDR3 can be traced to other DNA sequences in this sample. This chain joins TRBV7-8 and TRBJ2-7; 7 bases fit TRBD1. CDR3 length: 13 amino acids. Germline V gene lookup returns CDR1 SGHVS and CDR2 FQNEAQ. V shed 1 base and J 3 bases; nucleotides not matched to a gene: 0. In DNA, the CDR3 is TGTGCCAGCAGCTTAGACAGGGGCTACGAGCAGTACTTC. Translating gives CASSLDRGYEQYF.

This clone was detected only once. The V and J genes are TRBV27 and TRBJ1-5, with 9 bases aligning to TRBD1. Germline V gene data show CDR1 as MNHEY and CDR2 as SMNVEV (reference sequence). Trimming cost V 6 bases and J 0 bases; bases outside gene matches: 9. This CDR3 spans 17 amino acids. The CDR3 region is CASRSQTGGFSNQPQHF. The CDR3 DNA reads TGTGCCAGCAGATCACAAACAGGGGGCTTTAGCAATCAGCCCCAGCATTTT.

V gene TRBV3-1 (or the pseudogene TRBV3-2) combines with J gene TRBJ2-3, with D possibly TRBD2 on 7 matching bases. The V gene's germline CDR1 is LGHDT and CDR2 YNNKEL (reference sequence). The V end lost 4 bases, the J end lost 2 bases, and 16 bases lay between the germline ends. The CDR3 consists of 16 residues. The CDR3 is CASSRRGADSTDTQYF. CDR3 DNA sequence: TGTGCCAGCAGCCGCCGGGGGGCCGATTCCACAGATACGCAGTATTTT.

The V call is TRBV5-1, the J call TRBJ1-1, with a weak D call TRBD1 (5 bases). The V end was cut by 5 bases, the J end by 0 bases, with 14 bases between. Germline loops: CDR1 SGHRS, CDR2 YFSETQ. This CDR3 comprises 15 residues. The CDR3 coding sequence is TGCGCCAGCAGAAGAACGACAGAGTTGAACACTGAAGCTTTCTTT. This translates into CASRRTTELNTEAFF.

The chain has TRBV27 and TRBJ2-5; no firm D call. Per germline, CDR1 MNHEY and CDR2 SMNVEV (reference sequence). Trimming took off 3 bases at V and 4 bases at J, with 12 bases between the two ends. The CDR3 consists of 14 residues. The CDR3 sequence: CASSFGYSGETQYF. The CDR3 DNA follows: TGTGCCAGCAGTTTTGGCTACTCGGGAGAGACCCAGTACTTC.

J is TRBJ2-7 and V is TRBV2, with D tentatively TRBD1 (6 bases). The CDR3 loop spans 14 amino acids. The germline CDR1 and CDR2 sequences are SNHLY and FYNNEI. Trimming stripped 6 bases from V and 0 bases from J, with 12 bases between. Written as DNA, the CDR3 is TGTGCCAGCAGGGGGACACCGACCTCCTACGAGCAGTACTTC. Translating gives CASRGTPTSYEQYF.

CDR3 DNA sequence: TGTGCCAGCAGCTTGCTACAGACCGCCAACCCCCATGAAGCTTTCTTT. Translation: CASSLLQTANPHEAFF. The chain has TRBV5-5 and TRBJ1-1; D gene unclear. The CDR3 consists of 16 residues. The germline V and J ends were trimmed by 1 base and 7 bases, with 20 bases remaining between them. Germline-derived CDR1 and CDR2 are SGHKS and YYEKEE (reference sequence).

This chain connects TRBV7-9 to TRBJ2-7; 10 nucleotides agree with TRBD2. The CDR3 loop spans 22 amino acids. CDR1 and CDR2 (germline): SEHNR, FQNEAQ (reference sequence). With 7 bases clipped from V and 1 base from J, the junction kept 28 bases outside the gene matches. DNA for the CDR3: TGTGCCAGCACCCCGCTCACCCACTATGAGCGGGGGGGAAAGAGTGGGTCCTACGAGCAGTACTTC. This translates into CASTPLTHYERGGKSGSYEQYF.

The chain couples TRBV11-2 to TRBJ2-3, with TRBD1 as a possible D gene (5 bases). The ends were cut back, 6 bases at V and 3 bases at J, with 19 bases in the middle. The CDR3 spans 16 residues. Looked up from germline, CDR1 is SGHAT and CDR2 is FQNNGV. CDR3 in amino acids: CASSLNVGAGTDTQYF. CDR3 DNA sequence: TGTGCCAGCAGTTTAAACGTTGGGGCAGGAACAGATACGCAGTATTTT.

The rearrangement links TRBV7-9 to TRBJ2-1; TRBD2 matches at 9 bases. J lost 10 bases, V lost 1 base, and 2 bases had no gene match. Looked up from germline, CDR1 is SEHNR and CDR2 is FQNEAQ (reference sequence). The CDR3 runs 13 residues. The CDR3 nucleotides are TGTGCCAGCAGCTTAGGCGGGGGGGCCGAGCAGTTCTTC. Translation gives CASSLGGGAEQFF.

This rearrangement joins TRBV3-1 (or the pseudogene TRBV3-2) to TRBJ2-7; 10 bases match TRBD2. CDR3 length equals 15 residues. V lost 2 bases, J lost 2 bases, and 3 bases stayed unmatched. CDR1 is LGHDT, CDR2 YNNKEL, per germline (reference sequence). The CDR3, as DNA: TGTGCCAGCAGCCAATCTAGCGGGGGCGCCTACGAGCAGTACTTC. Residues: CASSQSSGGAYEQYF.

This chain joins TRBV11-3 and TRBJ2-3; 10 bases align to TRBD2. Looked up from germline, CDR1 is SGHNT and CDR2 is YENEEA. The CDR3 runs to 17 residues. The trim removed 8 bases at V and 0 bases at J, leaving 11 bases unmatched. The CDR3: CASLGTSEQTSTDTQYF. The CDR3, as DNA: TGTGCCAGCCTAGGGACTAGCGAGCAGACTAGCACAGATACGCAGTATTTT.

J is TRBJ2-1 and V is TRBV7-9, with a weak D call TRBD1 (6 bases). The germline CDR1 and CDR2 sequences are SEHNR and FQNEAQ (reference sequence). The CDR3 consists of 15 residues. V was clipped by 0 bases and J by 2 bases, with 8 bases between them. The CDR3 is CASSLAGQTYNEQFF. The CDR3 DNA follows: TGTGCCAGCAGCTTAGCGGGACAAACCTACAATGAGCAGTTCTTC.

This sequence joins TRBV7-9 and TRBJ2-1; 10 bases map to TRBD2. The CDR3 has 15 amino acids. The germline CDR1 and CDR2 sequences are SEHNR and FQNEAQ (reference sequence). V gave up 2 bases and J gave up 6 bases; unmatched junction bases: 4. CDR3 protein: CASSLLAGGTNEQFF. The DNA for the CDR3 is TGTGCCAGCAGCTTATTAGCGGGAGGTACCAATGAGCAGTTCTTC.

This CDR3 is CATSDFGAGTDTQYF. The CDR3 nucleotides are TGTGCCACCAGTGATTTTGGCGCGGGCACAGATACGCAGTATTTT. V and J are TRBV24-1 and TRBJ2-3; D is ambiguous. CDR3 length: 15 residues. Germline CDR1 is KGHDR and CDR2 is SFDVKD. Trimming took 1 base from V and 1 from J, leaving 8 bases between them.

This chain connects TRBV5-1 to TRBJ2-5; D not certain. Germline CDR1 is SGHRS and CDR2 is YFSETQ. V shed 1 base and J shed 4 bases, with 8 bases lying between them. The CDR3 is made up of 13 amino acids. The CDR3 is CASSLLGSETQYF. The CDR3 coding sequence is TGCGCCAGCAGCTTGCTGGGCTCAGAGACCCAGTACTTC.

The chain links TRBV19 to TRBJ2-1; TRBD2 matches 7 bases. Per the germline V gene, CDR1 is LNHDA and CDR2 is SQIVND (reference sequence). This CDR3 has 15 amino acids. V gave up 1 base and J gave up 5 bases; unmatched junction bases: 5. Here the CDR3 DNA reads TGTGCCAGTAGTATAGTTGGGGGAGGGGACAATGAGCAGTTCTTC. It is translated as CASSIVGGGDNEQFF.

This chain connects TRBV24-1 to TRBJ1-2; D unresolved. This CDR3 has 16 residues. Per germline, CDR1 KGHDR and CDR2 SFDVKD. V was pared by 0 bases and J by 4 bases, with 14 bases between. The CDR3 loop reads CATSDLKAGSTYGYTF. The CDR3, as DNA: TGTGCCACCAGTGATTTGAAGGCGGGGAGCACCTATGGCTACACCTTC.